Below are 24 T cell receptor beta chains sequenced from a single sample in a study of low-dose radiotherapy and immunotherapy resistance in tumors. Time point reported: after trial treatment. The treatment is: LDRT plus nivolumab, ipilimumab, low-dose cyclophosphamide and aspirin (RACIN trial). Covering alpha and beta chains, TRAV- and TRBV-specific primers were used for the first-strand cDNA. TCRs underwent approximately 20 PCR cycles of amplification with a constant-region primer and V-primer adapter. Via MiXCR, TCRdb re-called the reads, giving one row per CDR3 protein. In the table there are around 33,000 distinct CDR3 sequences, 49% of which are singletons. The source material was PBMCs, sampled after low-dose radiotherapy plus immunotherapy. These receptors all come from a male donor with gallbladder cancer.

At least ten counts were recorded for this clonotype. This sequence joins TRBV7-2 and TRBJ2-3; TRBD2 matches 7 bases. This CDR3 has 16 amino acids. The V gene end was trimmed by 3 bases and the J gene end by 0 bases; junction bases not matched to a gene: 6. Per the germline V gene, CDR1 is SGHTA and CDR2 is FQGNSA. CDR3 in DNA: TGTGCCAGCAGCTTTGGCAGCGGGAAGAGCACAGATACGCAGTATTTT. It is translated as CASSFGSGKSTDTQYF.

About this clonotype: A far larger clone is one base from this, pointing to a likely read error. The chain couples TRBV6-8 to TRBJ2-7; maybe TRBD1 (5 bases). Deletions cut 8 bases from V and 6 bases from J, with 23 bases between. Per germline, CDR1 MNHGY and CDR2 SAAAGT. The CDR3 spans 15 residues. In DNA, the CDR3 is TGTGCCAGCTCCCAGGGTAACGCAGTCTTTGGCGAGCAGTACTTC. Residues: CASSQGNAVFGEQYF.

This clonotype ranks as medium-sized. The chain carries TRBV7-2 and TRBJ1-5; D might be TRBD1 (6 bases). From germline, CDR1 is SGHTA and CDR2 FQGNSA. Trimming removed 3 bases from V and 4 bases from J, with 10 bases in between. The CDR3 contains 14 residues. CDR3 DNA sequence: TGTGCCAGCAGCTTTGGGGGCCAAAATCAGCCCCAGCATTTT. Translated, it gives CASSFGGQNQPQHF.

V is TRBV6-6 and J is TRBJ2-7, with TRBD2 matching over 8 bases. Per germline, CDR1 MNHNY and CDR2 SVGAGI (reference sequence). After removal of 10 bases from V and 6 bases from J, the junction contained 11 bases not matched to a gene. CDR3 length equals 13 residues. The CDR3: CATSGLVLAEQYF. As DNA, the CDR3 is TGTGCCACCTCGGGACTAGTTCTCGCCGAGCAGTACTTC.

The rearrangement links TRBV5-1 to TRBJ1-4; D is undetermined. CDR3 length: 14 amino acids. Trimming pared 1 base from V and 4 bases from J, leaving 8 bases between. In germline, CDR1 is SGHRS, CDR2 YFSETQ. The CDR3 is CASSLNGVNEKLFF. For the CDR3, the DNA is TGCGCCAGCAGCTTGAATGGAGTTAATGAAAAACTGTTTTTT.

As regards this clonotype: This likely stems from a read error, as it lies one base from a far larger clone. V is TRBV5-3 and J is TRBJ2-1; D is unclear. TRBV5-3 is flagged as an ORF with uncertain function. This CDR3 spans 15 amino acids. CDR3: CASSVELSVYNEQFF. In DNA form, the CDR3 reads TGCGCCAGCAGCGTGGAATTATCCGTATACAATGAGCAGTTCTTC.

CDR3 loop: CASSYSQEKLFF. In DNA form, the CDR3 reads TGTGCCAGCAGTTACTCCCAGGAAAAACTGTTTTTT. The chain joins TRBV6-6 to TRBJ1-4; D call uncertain. CDR3 length: 12 amino acids. V shed 0 bases and J shed 8 bases, with 4 bases lying between them. Looked up from germline, CDR1 is MNHNY and CDR2 is SVGAGI (reference sequence).

The rearrangement uses TRBV29-1 and TRBJ2-7; D possibly uses TRBD1 or TRBD2 (5 bases each). The germline V and J ends were trimmed by 6 bases and 0 bases, with 15 bases remaining between them. The CDR3 extends over 14 amino acids. Looked up from germline, CDR1 is SQVTM and CDR2 is ANQGSEA. The CDR3 DNA sequence: TGCAGCGTCTTCTCCGGGACGGGCTCCTACGAGCAGTACTTC. This encodes CSVFSGTGSYEQYF.

In its sample, this clonotype is medium-sized. The chain links TRBV5-1 to TRBJ2-1, with D tentatively TRBD1 or TRBD2 (5 bases each). This CDR3 region has 15 residues. Germline assignment: CDR1 SGHRS and CDR2 YFSETQ. V lost 4 bases to trimming and J lost 10 bases, with 21 bases between them. CDR3 protein: CASSLGGSPRGEQFF. The CDR3, as DNA: TGCGCCAGCAGCCTCGGAGGTAGTCCAAGGGGCGAGCAGTTCTTC.

This chain joins TRBV6-2 or TRBV6-3 and TRBJ2-7; the D is unclear. The ends were cut back, 5 bases at V and 2 bases at J, with 13 bases in the middle. Germline assignment: CDR1 MNHEY and CDR2 SVGEGT. The CDR3 extends over 14 amino acids. The CDR3 spells CASSADFATYEQYF. The CDR3 bases are TGTGCCAGCAGTGCCGACTTTGCGACCTACGAGCAGTACTTC.

This clonotype showed up many times. The rearrangement joins TRBV5-1 to TRBJ2-3, with D unresolved. Germline CDR1 and CDR2: SGHRS and YFSETQ. CDR3 length: 13 residues. V lost 4 bases and J lost 0, with 6 bases in between. CDR3 residues: CASSTTSTDTQYF. Here the CDR3 DNA reads TGCGCCAGCAGCACAACTAGCACAGATACGCAGTATTTT. The variable domain in full, completed from reference TRBV5-1 and TRBJ2-3, reads KAGVTQTPRYLIKTRGQQVTLSCSPISGHRSVSWYQQTPGQGLQFLFEYFSETQRNKGNFPGRFSGRQFSNSRSEMNVSTLELGDSALYLCASSTTSTDTQYFGPGTRLTVL.

This clonotype has ten or more counts. The gene calls are TRBV6-1 and TRBJ1-6; tentative D call: TRBD1 (5 bases). The CDR3 loop spans 15 amino acids. Germline lookup yields CDR1 MNHNS and CDR2 SASEGT. V gave up 7 bases and J gave up 2 bases, with 12 bases separating them. The CDR3, as DNA: TGTGCCAGCACCGGAGAGGGGACCTATAATTCACCCCTCCACTTT. It specifies CASTGEGTYNSPLHF.

The V and J genes are TRBV5-1 and TRBJ2-3; 12 nucleotides line up with TRBD1. Germline V gives CDR1 SGHRS, CDR2 YFSETQ. J was trimmed by 6 bases and V by 5 bases; bases with no gene match: 7. This CDR3 region has 15 residues. The CDR3 nucleotides are TGCGCCAGCAGAGGGGACAGGGGGCGCGTGGATACGCAGTATTTT. Protein product: CASRGDRGRVDTQYF.

The V gene is TRBV9, the J gene TRBJ2-2, with 8 nucleotides matching TRBD2. Germline CDR1 is SGDLS and CDR2 is YYNGEE. The CDR3 sequence is 13 residues long. After removal of 4 bases from V and 7 bases from J, the junction contained 3 bases not matched to a gene. Here the CDR3 reads CASSPGGGGELFF. The CDR3 coding sequence is TGTGCCAGCAGCCCCGGGGGGGGCGGGGAGCTGTTTTTT.

This clonotype rates as medium-sized. The gene calls are TRBV5-4 and TRBJ2-3, with a possible D match to TRBD1 (6 bases). Deletions cut 4 bases from V and 6 bases from J, with 15 bases between. CDR1 SGHNT and CDR2 YYREEE come from the germline V gene (reference sequence). This CDR3 has 14 residues. Here the CDR3 reads CASSLLGAQDTQYF. In DNA, the CDR3 is TGTGCCAGCAGCCTGTTGGGGGCCCAGGATACGCAGTATTTT.

The chain recombines TRBV2 with TRBJ2-5, with a tentative D call TRBD1 (6 bases). CDR3 length: 13 residues. Per the germline V gene, CDR1 is SNHLY and CDR2 is FYNNEI. V was clipped by 8 bases and J by 5 bases, with 15 bases between them. CDR3 nucleotides: TGTGCCAGCCGACAGGACACTCATGAGACCCAGTACTTC. Protein: CASRQDTHETQYF.

This rearrangement joins TRBV27 to TRBJ2-1; D is perhaps TRBD1 (5 bases). This CDR3 contains 15 residues. Germline CDR1 reads MNHEY; CDR2 reads SMNVEV (reference sequence). V dropped 6 bases and J dropped 1 base, with 13 bases sitting between them. The CDR3 nucleotides are TGTGCCAGCAGCCCTGGGGCCGGATCCTACAATGAGCAGTTCTTC. Protein sequence: CASSPGAGSYNEQFF.

The gene calls are TRBV5-6 and TRBJ2-6, with a tentative D call TRBD1 (6 bases). The CDR3 is 17 amino acids. The V end lost 1 base, the J end lost 1 base, and 12 bases lay between the germline ends. The V gene's germline CDR1 is SGHDT and CDR2 YYEEEE. In nucleotides, the CDR3 is TGTGCCAGCAGCTTGACCATTACAGGGTCTGGGGCCAACGTCCTGACTTTC. Translation: CASSLTITGSGANVLTF. Together with reference TRBV5-6 and TRBJ2-6, the CDR3 gives the full variable domain: DAGVTQSPTHLIKTRGQQVTLRCSPKSGHDTVSWYQQALGQGPQFIFQYYEEEERQRGNFPDRFSGHQFPNYSSELNVNALLLGDSALYLCASSLTITGSGANVLTFGAGSRLTVL.

This clonotype was recorded many times. This rearrangement joins TRBV18 to TRBJ2-7; 10 bases fit TRBD2. The germline CDR1 and CDR2 sequences are KGHSH and LQKENI. CDR3 length: 16 amino acids. The J segment lost 1 base and the V segment lost 4 bases, leaving 7 bases of the junction unmatched. The CDR3 nucleotides read TGTGCCAGCTCACGGCCTCGGACTAGCGGTTCCTACGAGCAGTACTTC. This codes for CASSRPRTSGSYEQYF.

By share of the sample, this clonotype is medium-sized. V gene TRBV28 combines with J gene TRBJ2-7; 7 nucleotides align to TRBD1. V lost 11 bases to trimming and J lost 4 bases; unmatched junction nucleotides: 8. The CDR3 contains 12 residues. CDR1 is MDHEN, CDR2 SYDVKM, per germline. The CDR3 coding sequence is TGTGCCCTGGGGGACAGTCAATACGAGCAGTACTTC. This sequence encodes CALGDSQYEQYF.

The chain has TRBV20-1 and TRBJ2-5; a weak D match, TRBD1 (6 bases). The CDR3 runs to 13 residues. Trimming took 3 bases from V and 3 from J, leaving 11 bases between them. CDR1 is DFQATT, CDR2 SNEGSKA, per germline (reference sequence). This chain's CDR3 is CSASLGAEETQYF. For the CDR3, the DNA is TGCAGTGCTAGTCTGGGGGCAGAAGAGACCCAGTACTTC.

Remarks on this clonotype: Since a far larger clone is one base different, this is likely a read error. V usage is TRBV6-5 and J usage is TRBJ2-7; D gene unclear. CDR1 is MNHEY, CDR2 SVGAGI, per germline. The CDR3 has 17 amino acids. Trimming shortened V by 0 bases and J by 7 bases, and 22 bases separated the two germline ends. In nucleotides, the CDR3 is TGTGCCAGCAGTTACTCGAGACTGCCAACCTCCTACAATGAGCAGTACTTC. The encoded protein is CASSYSRLPTSYNEQYF.

This clonotype was counted at least ten times. The chain has TRBV11-2 and TRBJ2-3; D gene uncertain. Germline-derived CDR1 and CDR2 are SGHAT and FQNNGV. The V end was cut by 3 bases, the J end by 4 bases, with 5 bases between. The CDR3 sequence is 12 residues long. This chain's CDR3 is CASSFVADTQYF. The CDR3 DNA reads as TGTGCCAGCAGCTTCGTCGCAGATACGCAGTATTTT.

In this sample, this clonotype turned up once. The rearrangement uses TRBV5-4 and TRBJ2-5; TRBD2 matches 11 bases. CDR3 length: 16 amino acids. V lost 4 bases, J lost 5 bases, and 10 bases stayed unmatched. In germline, CDR1 is SGHNT, CDR2 YYREEE (reference sequence). The CDR3 sequence: CASSDGTSGAGETQYF. The CDR3 nucleotides read TGTGCCAGCAGCGACGGGACTAGCGGTGCGGGGGAGACCCAGTACTTC.